This T cell receptor beta chain was obtained from a study of T cell responses to AZD1222 COVID-19 vaccine. The ends lost 7 bases at V and 4 bases at J; junction bases unmatched: 7. This CDR3 contains 14 residues. Germline values: CDR1 LNHDA, CDR2 SQIVND (reference sequence). Here immunoSEQ multiplex PCR was the method, and the copy in TCRdb shows in-frame clones only, minus some. The sample records 85,000 to 130,000 clones, around 90% being singletons. The TCR sequence derives from an adult in good health. The J gene is TRBJ2-5, the V gene TRBV19; 9 positions match TRBD2. Material: peripheral blood, obtained on day 0 of AZD1222 vaccination. The CDR3: CASTSGRSGETQYF. The DNA for the CDR3 is TGTGCCAGTACCAGCGGGAGGAGTGGAGAGACCCAGTACTTC.